This T cell receptor (beta chain) was profiled in a study of T cells in women clearing cervical HPV infection. On this clone: Coverage ceases 3 residues before the CDR3 finishes, and the germline J gene fills in the end.

Generated by immunoSEQ multiplex PCR, the TCRdb table keeps only in-frame clones and is missing some. The repertoire table contains about 23,000 clones. V lost 3 bases and J lost 1, with 6 bases in between. CDR3 length equals 13 residues. MY09/MY11 PCR detected cervical HPV DNA; dot-blot assigned genotypes. The clonotype comes from a woman between 18 and 70 years old with a cervical HPV16 infection that either progressed to CIN3+ or cleared (not recorded which). The chain recombines TRBV12-3 or TRBV12-4 with TRBJ1-2, with no clear D. The sequencing sample was made of blood buffy coat. The CDR3 is CASSFGDNYGYTF. The sequenced part of the CDR3 DNA is TGTGCCAGCAGTTTCGGGGATAACTATGGC.